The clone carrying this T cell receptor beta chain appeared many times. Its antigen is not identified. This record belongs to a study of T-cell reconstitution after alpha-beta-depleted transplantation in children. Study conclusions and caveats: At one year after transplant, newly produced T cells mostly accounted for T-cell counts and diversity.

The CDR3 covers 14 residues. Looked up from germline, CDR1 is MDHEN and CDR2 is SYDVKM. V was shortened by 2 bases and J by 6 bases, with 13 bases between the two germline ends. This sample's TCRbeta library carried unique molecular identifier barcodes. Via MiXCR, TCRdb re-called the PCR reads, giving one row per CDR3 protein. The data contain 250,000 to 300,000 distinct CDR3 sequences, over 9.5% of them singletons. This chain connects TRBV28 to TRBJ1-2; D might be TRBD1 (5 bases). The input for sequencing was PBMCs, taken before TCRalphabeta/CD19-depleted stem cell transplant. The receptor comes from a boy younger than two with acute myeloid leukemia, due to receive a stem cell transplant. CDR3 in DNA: TGTGCCAGCAGTTTAAGGGGTGCCCTCGATGGCTACACCTTC. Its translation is CASSLRGALDGYTF.